This T cell receptor (beta chain) comes out of a study of identical twins. Each CDR3 protein is one row after TCRdb ran MiXCR on the 5' RACE reads. Among a few hundred thousand distinct CDR3 sequences listed, 9.6% were seen once. Study-wide points: Because invariant MAIT and iNKT cells could be present, zero-insertion analyses could be partly confounded. The study found that models underestimated out-of-frame TCR alpha sharing in monozygotic twins.

Healthy Caucasians were all of the donors. This clonotype was counted only a few times. Its antigen is unknown. Looked up from germline, CDR1 is SGHVS and CDR2 is FQNEAQ. The CDR3 is 13 residues long. Trimming took 1 base from V and 8 from J, leaving 10 bases between them. The data were also submitted as part of a second study, on yellow fever vaccine responses in identical twins.

The sequenced sample consisted of PBMCs. The rearrangement uses TRBV7-8 and TRBJ2-3; D is unresolved. The sequence was obtained from a woman aged 18-35 years in good health. The CDR3 spells CASSLVSESTQYF. CDR3 sequence (DNA): TGTGCCAGCAGCTTAGTGTCCGAGAGTACGCAGTATTTT.